This entry describes one T cell receptor beta chain. Unique molecular identifiers featured in how the TCRbeta library was prepared. TCRdb itself ran the PCR reads through MiXCR, one entry per CDR3 protein. The sample lists roughly 500,000 distinct CDR3 sequences, 30% to 35% seen once, with approximately 2.3% in the top ten. These data come from a study of T-cell reconstitution after alpha-beta-depleted transplantation in children. The sample consisted of PBMCs from the stem cell graft donor, taken from the stem cell graft. This sequence was found in a human donor who donated a stem cell graft to a child with aplastic anemia.

CDR3 DNA sequence: TGTGCCAGTAGCCCCTCGGGACCGCGCAATCAGCCCCAGCATTTT. The encoded protein is CASSPSGPRNQPQHF. V is TRBV19 and J is TRBJ1-5; D is perhaps TRBD1 (5 bases). CDR3 length: 15 residues. Germline-derived CDR1 and CDR2 are LNHDA and SQIVND (reference sequence). Trimming stripped 6 bases from V and 2 bases from J, with 14 bases between.